This T cell receptor (beta chain) emerged from a study of cytomegalovirus exposure and HLA in healthy donors. Study-wide results and caveats: Some TCR beta chains (roughly 160 of them) were listed as cytomegalovirus-associated. Within the data, a cluster of highly shared sequence variants was likely a sequencing artifact. CMV serostatus was the sole immune exposure information available.

Comments on this clone: No antigen is known for it.

The PCR employed 60 Vbeta primers together with 13 Jbeta primers. Produced via immunoSEQ multiplex PCR; TCRdb's table is partial and in-frame only. The data hold approximately 170,000 clones, with around 76% observed a single time. The CDR3 totals 13 residues. Deletions cut 8 bases from V and 0 bases from J, with 10 bases between. CDR1 and CDR2 (germline): MDHEN, SYDVKM. The receptor was derived from a woman in her thirties or forties in good health and CMV-seronegative. Sequencing used PBMCs. The chain has TRBV28 and TRBJ1-2, with D unresolved. The CDR3 DNA reads as TGTGCCAGCGCAGAGGATACTAACTATGGCTACACCTTC. This gives the protein CASAEDTNYGYTF.